Presented here are 14 T cell receptor beta chains from one specimen sequenced in a study of Graves' ophthalmopathy and Graves' hyperthyroidism. RNA transcripts provided the template for amplifying TCR beta CDR3 regions. Following a first-round RT-PCR that used HTBI primers, a second-round multiplex PCR was carried out. One entry per CDR3 protein results from TCRdb running MiXCR on the multiplex PCR reads. Of over a million distinct CDR3 sequences in the sample, about two fifths were seen once. The source material was peripheral blood or thyroid tissue (not recorded which). The receptors originated from an adult man with Graves' hyperthyroidism.

This clonotype was found many times. The chain joins TRBV10-2 to TRBJ1-1; D not resolved. Per germline, CDR1 WSHSY and CDR2 SAAADI. Trimming took 3 bases from V and 6 from J, leaving 8 bases between them. CDR3 length: 12 amino acids. For the CDR3, the DNA is TGCGCCAGCAGTGATATGCAATCTGAAGCTTTCTTT. Amino acids: CASSDMQSEAFF.

The chain couples TRBV29-1 to TRBJ2-3, with 10 bases fitting TRBD2. CDR3 length equals 14 residues. Germline V CDR1 and CDR2: SQVTM, ANQGSEA. The junction had 1 base not matched to a gene; V was cut back by 3 bases and J by 1 base. The CDR3 protein is CSVEGTSGTDTQYF. The CDR3 bases are TGCAGCGTTGAGGGGACTAGCGGCACAGATACGCAGTATTTT.

A few counts support this clonotype. The chain has TRBV4-2 and TRBJ2-7; 7 bases agree with TRBD2. Trimming took 1 base from V and 6 from J; bases not matched to a gene: 12. Germline CDR1 is LGHNA and CDR2 is YNFKEQ. The CDR3 runs 16 residues. The CDR3 here is CASSQVSLGGFFEQYF. The DNA of the CDR3 is TGTGCCAGCAGCCAAGTCTCGCTGGGAGGGTTTTTCGAGCAGTACTTC.

The chain couples TRBV29-1 to TRBJ1-4; the D gene is possibly TRBD1 (5 bases). The V end lost 7 bases, the J end lost 7 bases, and 19 bases lay between the germline ends. Germline assignment: CDR1 SQVTM and CDR2 ANQGSEA. This CDR3 has 14 residues. CDR3 nucleotide sequence: TGCAGCGCTGAGGGACTAGCGGCCGGTGAAAAACTGTTTTTT. Translation: CSAEGLAAGEKLFF.

This chain uses TRBV9 with TRBJ2-5; D may be TRBD2 (5 bases). V lost 0 bases to trimming and J lost 6 bases, with 15 bases between them. Germline V lookup: CDR1 SGDLS, CDR2 YYNGEE. CDR3 length: 15 residues. The CDR3 loop reads CASSVEQAGRKTQYF. In DNA form, the CDR3 reads TGTGCCAGCAGCGTAGAGCAGGCGGGTCGTAAGACCCAGTACTTC.

This rearrangement joins TRBV5-1 to TRBJ2-7; 14 nucleotides align to TRBD2. The CDR3 contains 17 residues. CDR1 is SGHRS and CDR2 is YFSETQ in the germline V gene. With 0 bases clipped from V and 2 bases from J, the junction kept 4 bases outside the gene matches. The CDR3 nucleotides read TGCGCCAGCAGCTTGGCCCTGGGACTAGCGGGAGCCTACGAGCAGTACTTC. Protein sequence: CASSLALGLAGAYEQYF.

In its sample, this clonotype was seen a few times. This sequence joins TRBV5-4 and TRBJ2-5; a weak D match, TRBD2 (6 bases). CDR3 length equals 15 residues. With 2 bases removed from V and 4 bases from J, the gap between germline ends came to 15 bases. Germline lookup yields CDR1 SGHNT and CDR2 YYREEE (reference sequence). The CDR3 bases are TGTGCCAGCAGCTTCGGAGGGGAAAGGGGAGAGACCCAGTACTTC. Translation gives CASSFGGERGETQYF.

This chain joins TRBV7-2 and TRBJ1-2; TRBD1 is a possible D gene (5 bases). The CDR3 is 15 residues long. Trimming stripped 3 bases from V and 4 bases from J, with 15 bases between. In germline, CDR1 is SGHTA, CDR2 FQGNSA. The CDR3 sequence is CASSLGRKVPYGYTF. CDR3 nucleotides: TGTGCCAGCAGCTTGGGACGGAAAGTCCCCTATGGCTACACCTTC.

This clonotype was recorded many times. The rearrangement links TRBV29-1 to TRBJ1-1; weak D call: TRBD1 (6 bases). The CDR3 totals 13 residues. The V gene lost 7 bases and the J gene lost 1 base, with 13 bases spanning the gap. Germline V gene sequence: CDR1 SQVTM, CDR2 ANQGSEA. CDR3 region: CSATTGSNTEAFF. CDR3 nucleotide sequence: TGCAGCGCCACGACAGGCTCGAACACTGAAGCTTTCTTT.

The J gene is TRBJ2-7, the V gene TRBV4-2; 9 bases match TRBD2. The CDR3 length is 16 residues. Germline-derived CDR1 and CDR2 are LGHNA and YNFKEQ. Unmatched junction bases numbered 13, after V lost 6 bases and J lost 4 bases. CDR3 coding DNA: TGTGCCAGCAGACAGGAATTAGCGGGAGTTGGATACGAGCAGTACTTC. This codes for CASRQELAGVGYEQYF.

The chain carries TRBV7-2 and TRBJ1-3; D uncertain. Germline V gene data show CDR1 as SGHTA and CDR2 as FQGNSA. V lost 1 base and J lost 3, with 16 bases in between. This CDR3 contains 17 residues. The CDR3 is CASSLDRSRHYGNTIYF. Here the CDR3 DNA reads TGTGCCAGCAGCTTAGATCGTAGTCGCCATTATGGAAACACCATATATTTT.

The V call is TRBV25-1, the J call TRBJ2-2; 10 bases are a match to TRBD1. This CDR3 has 15 residues. CDR1 MGHDK and CDR2 SYGVNS come from the germline V gene. The V gene end was trimmed by 4 bases and the J gene end by 7 bases; junction bases not matched to a gene: 6. In nucleotides, the CDR3 is TGTGCCAGCAGTGTCAGACAGGGGGCGATCGGGGAGCTGTTTTTT. It specifies CASSVRQGAIGELFF.

This clonotype was seen at least ten times. The chain has TRBV20-1 and TRBJ2-5; D perhaps matches TRBD1 (5 bases). Germline V CDR1 and CDR2: DFQATT, SNEGSKA (reference sequence). The CDR3 runs 15 residues. The germline V and J ends were trimmed by 0 bases and 1 base, with 12 bases remaining between them. The CDR3 loop reads CSARDKGQGQETQYF. CDR3 nucleotide sequence: TGCAGTGCTAGAGATAAGGGCCAGGGCCAAGAGACCCAGTACTTC.

This clonotype was detected many times. This chain links TRBV5-1 with TRBJ1-6; D is unresolved. Looked up from germline, CDR1 is SGHRS and CDR2 is YFSETQ. The CDR3 runs to 16 residues. With 2 bases removed from V and 6 bases from J, the gap between germline ends came to 15 bases. CDR3 in amino acids: CASSFGMGGGNSPLHF. The CDR3 nucleotides read TGCGCCAGCAGCTTCGGTATGGGCGGAGGTAATTCACCCCTCCACTTT.